Below, 17 T cell receptor beta chains from the same sample are listed, as sequenced in a study of shared clonotypes between healthy human individuals. Some clones are missing from TCRdb's copy, which holds only in-frame ones; the method was immunoSEQ multiplex PCR. The table records around 620,000 clones, approximately 96% of them present only once. The naive CD8 population came from CD45RO-negative cells selected for CCR7, without terminally differentiated effector memory CD45RA+ cells. Sequenced: naive CD8+ T cells sorted from blood. The receptors derive from a woman in her twenties or thirties in good health.

The CDR3 loop is CASSLLSSADNSPLHF. The CDR3 nucleotides are TGTGCCAGCAGTTTACTTTCCTCTGCAGATAATTCACCCCTCCACTTT. The rearrangement links TRBV28 to TRBJ1-6; D remains ambiguous. Germline loops: CDR1 MDHEN, CDR2 SYDVKM. Trimming removed 2 bases from V and 5 bases from J, with 13 bases in between. The CDR3 is 16 residues long.

In nucleotides, the CDR3 is TGTGCCAGTAGTTTTAGCGGGAGCGGTGAGACCCAGTACTTC. Its translation is CASSFSGSGETQYF. The chain employs TRBV19 and TRBJ2-5, with TRBD2 matching 9 bases. After removal of 5 bases from V and 5 bases from J, the junction contained 6 bases not matched to a gene. The CDR3 covers 14 residues. Germline V CDR1 and CDR2: LNHDA, SQIVND (reference sequence).

J is TRBJ1-2 and V is TRBV19; maybe TRBD1 (5 bases). Germline assignment: CDR1 LNHDA and CDR2 SQIVND (reference sequence). The V gene lost 10 bases and the J gene lost 1 base, with 13 bases spanning the gap. This CDR3 spans 13 amino acids. CDR3: CAISPGINYGYTF. The CDR3, as DNA: TGTGCCATTTCCCCAGGGATTAACTATGGCTACACCTTC.

About this clone itself: Other DNA sequences in the sample encode the same CDR3. The chain uses TRBV9 and TRBJ2-3; D possibly corresponds to TRBD2 (5 bases). With 2 bases removed from V and 0 bases from J, the gap between germline ends came to 7 bases. This CDR3 has 14 residues. Per germline, CDR1 SGDLS and CDR2 YYNGEE. CDR3 amino acids: CASSVSGSTDTQYF. For the CDR3, the DNA is TGTGCCAGCAGCGTGAGCGGCAGCACAGATACGCAGTATTTT.

CDR3 in amino acids: CASSLEGQGASPEAFF. The CDR3 DNA is TGTGCCAGCAGCTTAGAGGGTCAGGGGGCCAGTCCTGAAGCTTTCTTT. The chain joins TRBV7-6 to TRBJ1-1, with TRBD1 matching over 8 bases. Germline V gene data show CDR1 as SGHVS and CDR2 as FNYEAQ. V shed 1 base, J shed 6 bases, and the junction held 10 bases outside the gene matches. This CDR3 comprises 16 residues.

This sequence joins TRBV9 and TRBJ2-7; D tentatively reads TRBD1 or TRBD2 (5 bases each). Trimming removed 2 bases at V and 4 bases at J, with 13 bases between. CDR1 is SGDLS and CDR2 is YYNGEE in the germline V gene. This CDR3 spans 14 amino acids. In nucleotides, the CDR3 is TGTGCCAGCAGCGTTGGGGACGTAGGGTACGAGCAGTACTTC. This encodes CASSVGDVGYEQYF.

The V gene is TRBV15, the J gene TRBJ1-4; D remains ambiguous. The germline V and J ends were trimmed by 3 bases and 4 bases, with 12 bases remaining between them. The CDR3 runs to 15 residues. CDR1 and CDR2 (germline): LNHNV, YYDKDF (reference sequence). The DNA for the CDR3 is TGTGCCACCAGCAGGCGGCAAGTTAGTAATGAAAAACTGTTTTTT. It is translated as CATSRRQVSNEKLFF.

The chain has TRBV2 and TRBJ1-1, with D maybe TRBD1 (5 bases). The germline CDR1 and CDR2 sequences are SNHLY and FYNNEI. Trimming took off 4 bases at V and 0 bases at J, with 15 bases between the two ends. This CDR3 has 16 residues. The CDR3 sequence is CASSVSQGWVNTEAFF. The CDR3 nucleotides are TGTGCCAGCAGTGTAAGCCAGGGTTGGGTGAACACTGAAGCTTTCTTT.

V and J are TRBV7-9 and TRBJ2-7, with D tentatively TRBD2 (6 bases). This CDR3 spans 15 amino acids. Trimming stripped 1 base from V and 3 bases from J, with 13 bases between. Germline CDR1 reads SEHNR; CDR2 reads FQNEAQ (reference sequence). The CDR3 region is CASSLDRTTLYEQYF. CDR3 coding DNA: TGTGCCAGCAGCTTAGACAGGACTACCCTCTACGAGCAGTACTTC.

The chain carries TRBV10-2 and TRBJ1-5; 9 bases are shared with TRBD1. J was trimmed by 3 bases and V by 7 bases; bases with no gene match: 4. The CDR3 is 14 residues long. CDR1 WSHSY and CDR2 SAAADI come from the germline V gene. The CDR3 spells CASTDRGLNQPQHF. CDR3 DNA: TGCGCCAGCACGGACAGGGGACTCAATCAGCCCCAGCATTTT.

V is TRBV5-2 and J is TRBJ2-7. TRBV5-2 is given as a pseudogene. This CDR3 region has 14 residues. CDR3 sequence reads: CASSQGYSPYEQYF. The DNA for the CDR3 is TGCGCCAGCAGCCAAGGGTATAGCCCCTACGAGCAGTACTTC.

This clone was counted a single time. The chain uses TRBV5-6 and TRBJ2-7, with TRBD1 matching over 7 bases. CDR3 length equals 14 residues. The germline V gene encodes CDR1 SGHDT and CDR2 YYEEEE. V shed 3 bases and J 4 bases; nucleotides not matched to a gene: 7. CDR3 sequence: CASSSTDRIYEQYF. Written as DNA, the CDR3 is TGTGCCAGCAGCTCCACGGACAGGATTTACGAGCAGTACTTC.

This chain joins TRBV7-6 and TRBJ2-5, with TRBD1 matching over 9 bases. TRBJ2-7 explains the end of the DNA better; the J call may be wrong. Looked up from germline, CDR1 is SGHVS and CDR2 is FNYEAQ. This CDR3 spans 13 amino acids. The CDR3 spells CASSPDRGYEQYF. The CDR3 DNA reads as TGTGCCAGCAGCCCGGACAGGGGATACGAGCAGTACTTC.

The CDR3 loop reads CASSFGNTEAFF. CDR3 in DNA: TGTGCCAGCAGTTTCGGGAACACTGAAGCTTTCTTT. The V gene is TRBV6-5, the J gene TRBJ1-1, with D uncertain. The germline V and J ends were trimmed by 4 bases and 1 base, with 4 bases remaining between them. Per the germline V gene, CDR1 is MNHEY and CDR2 is SVGAGI. CDR3 size: 12 residues.

This sequence joins TRBV9 and TRBJ2-2; D unclear. Per germline, CDR1 SGDLS and CDR2 YYNGEE. The CDR3 is 14 residues long. Trimming shortened V by 3 bases and J by 10 bases, and 16 bases separated the two germline ends. CDR3 bases: TGTGCCAGCAGCGCTGGCCCTAGAGTTGAGGAGCTGTTTTTT. Translated: CASSAGPRVEELFF. Drawing the rest from reference TRBV9 and TRBJ2-2, the complete variable domain is DSGVTQTPKHLITATGQRVTLRCSPRSGDLSVYWYQQSLDQGLQFLIQYYNGEERAKGNILERFSAQQFPDLHSELNLSSLELGDSALYFCASSAGPRVEELFFGEGSRLTVL.

The rearrangement joins TRBV29-1 to TRBJ2-7; D unclear. V shed 0 bases and J shed 6 bases, with 12 bases lying between them. This CDR3 has 13 amino acids. Germline V gene data show CDR1 as SQVTM and CDR2 as ANQGSEA. CDR3 DNA sequence: TGCAGCGTTGAAGAACCGATCTCGACCGAGCAGTACTTC. This encodes CSVEEPISTEQYF.

This chain connects TRBV28 to TRBJ2-7; possibly TRBD2 for D (5 bases). Germline V gene lookup returns CDR1 MDHEN and CDR2 SYDVKM. The CDR3 loop spans 13 amino acids. Trimming cost V 2 bases and J 5 bases, with 10 bases left between them. The CDR3: CASSLVRVHEQYF. The DNA for the CDR3 is TGTGCCAGCAGTTTAGTGAGGGTTCACGAGCAGTACTTC.